This T cell receptor (beta chain) was sequenced for a study of blood T cell repertoires in COVID-19. About the study: Spain, Italy and the United States supplied samples that represented acute and convalescent COVID-19. PBMCs, B-cell-depleted T cells, or T cells provided the cDNA or gDNA that made up the material.

V dropped 6 bases and J dropped 2; count of bases not matched to a gene: 10. Germline CDR1 is SGHTA and CDR2 is FQGNSA. CDR3 size: 16 residues. In the authors' workflow: Researchers report that nucleated cell counts were estimated from reference gene primer amplification. Measured with immunoSEQ multiplex PCR; TCRdb has only the in-frame clones, and not every one. The V and J calls and clone size are taken from that table; D and trimming were inferred from the DNA. The sample has about 170,000 clones, roughly 83% seen once. The sequence was collected from a woman older than 75 with active or convalescent COVID-19. This rearrangement joins TRBV7-2 to TRBJ2-5; 9 bases map to TRBD2. Source material: peripheral blood. CDR3 nucleotides: TGTGCCAGCAGTCTAGGGCCTAGCGGGGTTCAAGAGACCCAGTACTTC. This encodes CASSLGPSGVQETQYF.